This T cell receptor beta chain came from a study of shared clonotypes between healthy human individuals. Sequenced by immunoSEQ multiplex PCR; TCRdb stores in-frame clones only, minus some. The data contain roughly 2.2 million clones, approximately 93% of them singletons. Notes on this clone: Its antigen is currently unknown.

Findings and caveats of the study: There were few donors, and this limited the genetic and exposure-history diversity represented. Only blood was sampled; tissue repertoires likely differ. Non-shared clonotypes had lower generation probabilities than clonotypes shared by all four sorted-subset donors.

Trimming removed 5 bases from V and 10 bases from J, with 25 bases in between. The CDR3 length is 16 residues. Per the germline V gene, CDR1 is SSHAT and CDR2 is FNYEAQ (reference sequence). Study donors comprised healthy, HIV-negative adults devoid of recent acute infection or vaccination. The origin of this receptor is a young man in good health. Some clones in this sample may be carry-over from other donors' samples. Sequences were obtained from naive CD4+ T cells from PBMCs. Subset given: CD45RA+ positively selected. The rearrangement joins TRBV7-7 to TRBJ2-3, with D maybe TRBD1 (5 bases). The CDR3 here is CASSPSPPTSLGPQYF. CDR3 in DNA: TGTGCCAGCAGCCCAAGCCCGCCGACGAGCCTGGGGCCGCAGTATTTT.